This is a list of T cell receptor beta chains from one sample in a study of T cell responses to AZD1222 COVID-19 vaccine. Assay used: immunoSEQ multiplex PCR; TCRdb lists only in-frame clones, some missing. The top ten hold about 7.5% of the sample, which has around 130,000 clones, roughly nine tenths seen once. This specimen was peripheral blood, taken 28 days after the second dose of the MenACWY control vaccine. The receptor source for this set is an adult who received the MenACWY meningococcal vaccine as a control. Each CDR3 is given with its conserved first and last residue. Each record gives: V gene, D gene, J gene, clone size, CDR3 DNA, CDR3 protein. D genes are given only for firm matches. Size is stated for part of the rows, as once, few or many counts, or as a class when the clone is expanded.

v_call: TRBV28; d_call: TRBD2; j_call: TRBJ2-7; clone_size: NA; cdr3_nt: TGTGCCAGCAGTTTCGGACTAGCGGGAGTGGGCGAGCAGTACTTC; cdr3_aa: CASSFGLAGVGEQYF
v_call: TRBV28; d_call: TRBD2; j_call: TRBJ2-1; clone_size: NA; cdr3_nt: TGTGCCAGCAGCCGGACTAGCGGGGGGTTGAATGAGCAGTTCTTC; cdr3_aa: CASSRTSGGLNEQFF
v_call: TRBV5-6; d_call: NA; j_call: TRBJ1-4; clone_size: NA; cdr3_nt: TGTGCCAGCAGCTTGGGCCTGGACAGCTGGTCAACTAATGAAAAACTGTTTTTT; cdr3_aa: CASSLGLDSWSTNEKLFF
v_call: TRBV29-1; d_call: NA; j_call: TRBJ1-5; clone_size: NA; cdr3_nt: TGCAGCGTTGAGCCTTCGGGAGGACTCTTGCCAGGGGATCAGCCCCAGCATTTT; cdr3_aa: CSVEPSGGLLPGDQPQHF
v_call: TRBV19; d_call: NA; j_call: TRBJ1-1; clone_size: NA; cdr3_nt: TGTGCCAGTATGCGAGAAACTAAGAACACTGAAGCTTTCTTT; cdr3_aa: CASMRETKNTEAFF
v_call: TRBV7-3; d_call: NA; j_call: TRBJ2-3; clone_size: NA; cdr3_nt: TGTGCCAGCAGCTTCAGGGGTCAGGGAGACCCTACTAGCACAGATACGCAGTATTTT; cdr3_aa: CASSFRGQGDPTSTDTQYF
v_call: TRBV2; d_call: NA; j_call: TRBJ2-5; clone_size: NA; cdr3_nt: TGTGCCAGCAGTGAAGGTTTCGGGACAAGGGACTACCAAGAGACCCAGTACTTC; cdr3_aa: CASSEGFGTRDYQETQYF
v_call: TRBV6-1; d_call: TRBD1; j_call: TRBJ1-3; clone_size: NA; cdr3_nt: TGTGCCAGCAGTGAACCGGGACAGGTTACTGGAAACACCATATATTTT; cdr3_aa: CASSEPGQVTGNTIYF
v_call: TRBV4-3; d_call: NA; j_call: TRBJ2-5; clone_size: once; cdr3_nt: TGCGCCAGCAGCCAGGGTTCTCAAGAGACCCAGTACTTC; cdr3_aa: CASSQGSQETQYF
v_call: TRBV7-6; d_call: TRBD1; j_call: TRBJ1-1; clone_size: NA; cdr3_nt: TGTGCCAGCAGCTTGGGACAGGCGCCGAACACTGAAGCTTTCTTT; cdr3_aa: CASSLGQAPNTEAFF
v_call: TRBV19; d_call: NA; j_call: TRBJ2-2; clone_size: few; cdr3_nt: TGTGCCAGTAGTATAGGTGGGGCGAGCGGGGAGCTGTTTTTT; cdr3_aa: CASSIGGASGELFF
v_call: TRBV19; d_call: TRBD1; j_call: TRBJ1-1; clone_size: once; cdr3_nt: TGTGCCAGTAAGGTGAGGGGGCTGATGAACACTGAAGCTTTCTTT; cdr3_aa: CASKVRGLMNTEAFF
v_call: TRBV28; d_call: NA; j_call: TRBJ1-2; clone_size: NA; cdr3_nt: TGTGCCAGCAGTTTCCCCACAGATAACTATGGCTACACCTTC; cdr3_aa: CASSFPTDNYGYTF
v_call: TRBV30; d_call: TRBD1; j_call: TRBJ2-5; clone_size: NA; cdr3_nt: TGTGCCTGGACTGGGACAGACGACCAAGAGACCCAGTACTTC; cdr3_aa: CAWTGTDDQETQYF
v_call: TRBV12-5; d_call: NA; j_call: TRBJ2-4; clone_size: NA; cdr3_nt: TGTGCTAGTGGGTTTGGGCAGAGCAAAAACATTCAGTACTTC; cdr3_aa: CASGFGQSKNIQYF
v_call: TRBV5-1; d_call: NA; j_call: TRBJ2-3; clone_size: once; cdr3_nt: TGCGCCAGCGGATTAAGGGGGGTGAACACAGATACGCAGTATTTT; cdr3_aa: CASGLRGVNTDTQYF
v_call: TRBV5-5; d_call: NA; j_call: TRBJ1-4; clone_size: NA; cdr3_nt: TGTGCCAGCAGCTTGGACCTTGAAAAACTGTTTTTT; cdr3_aa: CASSLDLEKLFF
v_call: TRBV3-1/TRBV3-2; d_call: NA; j_call: TRBJ2-1; clone_size: NA; cdr3_nt: TGTGCCAGCAGCCAAGACAGTAGTTCCTACAATGAGCAGTTCTTC; cdr3_aa: CASSQDSSSYNEQFF
v_call: TRBV25-1; d_call: NA; j_call: TRBJ1-4; clone_size: NA; cdr3_nt: TGTGCCAGCAGTGATTTAGGGGGGGCCAATAATGAAAAACTGTTTTTT; cdr3_aa: CASSDLGGANNEKLFF
v_call: TRBV19; d_call: NA; j_call: TRBJ2-5; clone_size: NA; cdr3_nt: TGTGCCAGTAGTATAGGGGGCCGGGCCGGTGAGACCCAGTACTTC; cdr3_aa: CASSIGGRAGETQYF
v_call: TRBV25-1; d_call: NA; j_call: TRBJ2-5; clone_size: NA; cdr3_nt: TGTGCCAGCAGTGAAATAGCGGAATATCAAGAGACCCAGTACTTC; cdr3_aa: CASSEIAEYQETQYF
v_call: TRBV7-3; d_call: TRBD2; j_call: TRBJ2-2; clone_size: once; cdr3_nt: TGTGCCAGCAGCTTAATGAGCGGGAGTGGCGGGGAGCTGTTTTTT; cdr3_aa: CASSLMSGSGGELFF
v_call: TRBV7-2; d_call: TRBD2; j_call: TRBJ2-3; clone_size: NA; cdr3_nt: TGTGCCAGCAGCTTATACCTAGCGGGAGGATCGGATACGCAGTATTTT; cdr3_aa: CASSLYLAGGSDTQYF
v_call: TRBV6-5; d_call: NA; j_call: TRBJ2-7; clone_size: NA; cdr3_nt: TGTGCCAGCAAGGTCGAGGGAAGTTCCTACGAGCAGTACTTC; cdr3_aa: CASKVEGSSYEQYF
v_call: TRBV18; d_call: TRBD2; j_call: TRBJ2-1; clone_size: NA; cdr3_nt: TGTGCCAGCTCACCATGGGAGAGCGGGGGGGACAATGAGCAGTTCTTC; cdr3_aa: CASSPWESGGDNEQFF
v_call: TRBV3-1/TRBV3-2; d_call: NA; j_call: TRBJ2-1; clone_size: NA; cdr3_nt: TGTGCCAGCATAGGCGGCTCCTACAATGAGCAGTTCTTC; cdr3_aa: CASIGGSYNEQFF
v_call: TRBV25-1; d_call: TRBD2; j_call: TRBJ2-1; clone_size: once; cdr3_nt: TGTGCCAGCAGTGATGGCGGGAGCGGCAATGAGCAGTTCTTC; cdr3_aa: CASSDGGSGNEQFF
v_call: TRBV7-3; d_call: NA; j_call: TRBJ2-2; clone_size: NA; cdr3_nt: TGTGCCAGCAGCTTAAGTTCTCCCGGGGAGCTGTTTTTT; cdr3_aa: CASSLSSPGELFF
v_call: TRBV24-1; d_call: NA; j_call: TRBJ2-3; clone_size: NA; cdr3_nt: TGTGCCACCAGTGGGTCCTTTCGTCAGGACGGTAGCACAGATACGCAGTATTTT; cdr3_aa: CATSGSFRQDGSTDTQYF
v_call: TRBV28; d_call: TRBD1; j_call: TRBJ1-1; clone_size: NA; cdr3_nt: TGTGCCAGCAGTCCCTGGACAGGCCCAGGAGCGAACACTGAAGCTTTCTTT; cdr3_aa: CASSPWTGPGANTEAFF
v_call: TRBV20-1; d_call: NA; j_call: TRBJ1-1; clone_size: few; cdr3_nt: TGCAGTGCTAGAGTGAATGAAGCTTTCTTT; cdr3_aa: CSARVNEAFF
v_call: TRBV7-2; d_call: TRBD2; j_call: TRBJ2-7; clone_size: NA; cdr3_nt: TGTGCCAGCAGCGGGGGGACTAGCGGGAGGGCGAGGGAGCAGTACTTC; cdr3_aa: CASSGGTSGRAREQYF
v_call: TRBV30; d_call: NA; j_call: TRBJ1-5; clone_size: NA; cdr3_nt: TGTGCCTGGAGCCGAGACAGCCTCAATCAGCCCCAGCATTTT; cdr3_aa: CAWSRDSLNQPQHF
v_call: TRBV5-1; d_call: NA; j_call: TRBJ2-6; clone_size: NA; cdr3_nt: TGCGCCAGCAGCTTGGACAGCGTTGGTGGGGCCAACGTCCTGACTTTC; cdr3_aa: CASSLDSVGGANVLTF
v_call: TRBV15; d_call: NA; j_call: TRBJ2-5; clone_size: NA; cdr3_nt: TGTGCCACCAGCAGATCAGCAGTACAAGAGACCCAGTACTTC; cdr3_aa: CATSRSAVQETQYF
v_call: TRBV27; d_call: NA; j_call: TRBJ2-1; clone_size: NA; cdr3_nt: TGTGCCAGCAGTCAGTACAATGAGCAGTTCTTC; cdr3_aa: CASSQYNEQFF
v_call: TRBV7-3; d_call: NA; j_call: TRBJ2-5; clone_size: NA; cdr3_nt: TGTGCCAGCAGCTTAAGTGGACGGGGTAGACAAGAGACCCAGTACTTC; cdr3_aa: CASSLSGRGRQETQYF